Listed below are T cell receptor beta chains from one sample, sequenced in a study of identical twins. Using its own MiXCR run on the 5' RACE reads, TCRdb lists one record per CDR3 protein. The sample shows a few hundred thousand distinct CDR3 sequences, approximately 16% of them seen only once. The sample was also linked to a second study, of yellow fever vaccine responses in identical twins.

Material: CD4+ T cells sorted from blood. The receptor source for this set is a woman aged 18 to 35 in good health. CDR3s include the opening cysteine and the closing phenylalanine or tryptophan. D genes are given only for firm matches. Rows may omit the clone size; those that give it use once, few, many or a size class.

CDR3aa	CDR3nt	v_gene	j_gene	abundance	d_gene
CASLSGTGGYGYTF	TGTGCCAGCCTCTCCGGGACAGGGGGCTATGGCTACACCTTC	TRBV6-1	TRBJ1-2	.	TRBD1
CASSAQPGQGTGELFF	TGTGCCAGCAGCGCTCAACCGGGACAGGGGACCGGGGAGCTGTTTTTT	TRBV9	TRBJ2-2	many	TRBD1
CASSTSTGHVEQYF	TGTGCCAGCAGTACCTCGACAGGGCATGTCGAGCAGTACTTC	TRBV28	TRBJ2-7	.	TRBD1
CASSRDRDYGYTF	TGCGCCAGCAGCCGGGACAGGGACTATGGCTACACCTTC	TRBV5-1	TRBJ1-2	many	TRBD1
CASSFGPSVGELFF	TGTGCCAGCAGCTTCGGGCCCTCCGTCGGGGAGCTGTTTTTT	TRBV7-2	TRBJ2-2	few	.
CASSLGLAVDTQYF	TGCGCCAGCAGCTTGGGACTAGCGGTAGATACGCAGTATTTT	TRBV5-1	TRBJ2-3	many	TRBD2
CASSLSPTDDEQFF	TGTGCCAGCAGCTTGAGTCCGACCGACGATGAGCAGTTCTTC	TRBV7-6	TRBJ2-1	.	.
CASSLPPGTQFF	TGTGCCAGCAGCCTCCCCCCGGGCACGCAGTTCTTC	TRBV9	TRBJ2-1	few	.
CASSPVGKETQYF	TGTGCCAGCAGTCCCGTCGGAAAAGAGACCCAGTACTTC	TRBV12-3/TRBV12-4	TRBJ2-5	.	.
CASYPPAEQFF	TGTGCCAGCTATCCTCCTGCTGAGCAGTTCTTC	TRBV27	TRBJ2-1	.	.
CSAGLSYEQYF	TGCAGTGCTGGACTTTCCTACGAGCAGTACTTC	TRBV20-1	TRBJ2-7	many	.
CASSVDPRTDTQYF	TGTGCCAGCAGCGTGGACCCCCGGACAGATACGCAGTATTTT	TRBV9	TRBJ2-3	few	.
CASSPVEGWTEAFF	TGTGCCAGCAGCCCAGTCGAGGGATGGACTGAAGCTTTCTTT	TRBV5-5	TRBJ1-1	.	.
CASLLRDSTEAFF	TGTGCCAGCTTACTCAGAGACTCCACTGAAGCTTTCTTT	TRBV4-2	TRBJ1-1	.	.
CASSRQGGRVSKNIQYF	TGTGCCAGCAGTCGGCAGGGCGGGAGAGTTTCCAAAAACATTCAGTACTTC	TRBV3-1	TRBJ2-4	few	TRBD2
CASSSGRTGTVLSAKNIQYF	TGCGCCAGCAGCTCGGGTCGGACAGGGACGGTTCTCTCGGCCAAAAACATTCAGTACTTC	TRBV5-1	TRBJ2-4	.	TRBD1
CASSLWGSGNTEAFF	TGTGCCAGCAGCTTGTGGGGGTCAGGGAACACTGAAGCTTTCTTT	TRBV5-5	TRBJ1-1	once	.
CASSSSGNTDTQYF	TGTGCCAGCAGTAGTAGCGGGAACACAGATACGCAGTATTTT	TRBV6-7	TRBJ2-3	.	TRBD2
CASITGGRGEKLFF	TGTGCCAGCATCACAGGGGGCCGCGGGGAAAAACTGTTTTTT	TRBV6-1	TRBJ1-4	.	TRBD1
CAISDMGSGYGYTF	TGTGCCATCAGTGATATGGGGTCGGGCTATGGCTACACCTTC	TRBV10-3	TRBJ1-2	.	.
CASSYSADVANTEAFF	TGCGCCAGCAGCTATTCTGCAGATGTCGCGAACACTGAAGCTTTCTTT	TRBV5-1	TRBJ1-1	.	.
CASSQDPSGAYNEQFF	TGTGCCAGCAGCCAAGATCCTAGCGGGGCCTACAATGAGCAGTTCTTC	TRBV3-1	TRBJ2-1	.	TRBD2
CATPGRYYGYTF	TGTGCCACTCCGGGACGGTACTATGGCTACACCTTC	TRBV10-3	TRBJ1-2	many	.
CASSTTGRGLSFF	TGTGCCAGCAGTACCACAGGCAGGGGTTTGTCTTTCTTT	TRBV12-3/TRBV12-4	TRBJ1-1	few	.